The T cell receptor (beta chain) under discussion was sequenced for a study of blood T cell repertoires in COVID-19. This CDR3 has 14 amino acids. Germline loops: CDR1 MNHNY, CDR2 SVGAGI (reference sequence). V gave up 2 bases and J gave up 7 bases, with 12 bases separating them. Methods used by the authors: Reference gene primer amplification yielded estimated nucleated cell counts. Generated by immunoSEQ multiplex PCR, the TCRdb table keeps only in-frame clones and is missing some. The D gene and trimming were derived from the DNA, and the V and J assignments and clone size from that table. Among about 290,000 clones listed, 80% to 90% were seen once.

The genes are TRBV6-6 and TRBJ2-1, with D possibly being TRBD1 (5 bases). The clonotype comes from a man aged 35 to 55 with acute or convalescent COVID-19. Sequenced: peripheral blood. CDR3 in DNA: TGTGCCAGCAGTTACGACCAGGGAAGAAATGAGCAGTTCTTC. It is translated as CASSYDQGRNEQFF.